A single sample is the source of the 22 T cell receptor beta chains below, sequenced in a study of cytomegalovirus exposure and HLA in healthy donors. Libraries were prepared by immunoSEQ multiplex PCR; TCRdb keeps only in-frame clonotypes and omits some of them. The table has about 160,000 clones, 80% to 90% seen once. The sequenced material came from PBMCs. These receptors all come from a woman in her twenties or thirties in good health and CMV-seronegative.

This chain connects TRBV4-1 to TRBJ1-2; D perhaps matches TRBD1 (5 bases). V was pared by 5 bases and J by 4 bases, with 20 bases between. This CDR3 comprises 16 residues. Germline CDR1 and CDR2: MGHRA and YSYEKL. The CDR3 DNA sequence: TGCGCCAGCAGCTTGGGCTGGGGGGATACTACCTATGGCTACACCTTC. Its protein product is CASSLGWGDTTYGYTF.

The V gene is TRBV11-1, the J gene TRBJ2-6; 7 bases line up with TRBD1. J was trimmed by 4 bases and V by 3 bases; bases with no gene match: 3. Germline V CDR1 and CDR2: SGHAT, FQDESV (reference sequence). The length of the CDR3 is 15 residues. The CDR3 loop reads CASSFGTDGANVLTF. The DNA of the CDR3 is TGTGCCAGCAGCTTTGGGACAGACGGGGCCAACGTCCTGACTTTC.

CDR3 sequence reads: CASSVGGHPYEQYF. The CDR3 DNA reads as TGTGCCAGCAGCGTAGGTGGACACCCCTACGAGCAGTACTTC. The chain uses TRBV9 and TRBJ2-7, with TRBD1 as a possible D gene (5 bases). V lost 0 bases and J lost 2, with 9 bases in between. The CDR3 sequence is 14 residues long. Germline lookup yields CDR1 SGDLS and CDR2 YYNGEE.

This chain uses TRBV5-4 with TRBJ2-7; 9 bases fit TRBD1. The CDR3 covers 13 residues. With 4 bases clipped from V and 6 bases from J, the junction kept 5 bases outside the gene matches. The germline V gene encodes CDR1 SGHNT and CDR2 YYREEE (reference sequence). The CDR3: CASSPGTGREQYF. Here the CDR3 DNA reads TGTGCCAGCAGCCCAGGGACAGGGCGCGAGCAGTACTTC.

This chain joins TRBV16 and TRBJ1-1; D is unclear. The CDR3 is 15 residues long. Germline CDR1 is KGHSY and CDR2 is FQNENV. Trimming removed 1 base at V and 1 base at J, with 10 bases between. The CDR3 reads CASSQFLLTNTEAFF. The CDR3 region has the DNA TGTGCCAGCAGCCAATTCTTGCTTACGAACACTGAAGCTTTCTTT. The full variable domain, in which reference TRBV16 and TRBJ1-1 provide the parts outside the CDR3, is GEEVAQTPKHLVRGEGQKAKLYCAPIKGHSYVFWYQQVLKNEFKFLISFQNENVFDETGMPKERFSAKCLPNSPCSLEIQATKLEDSAVYFCASSQFLLTNTEAFFGQGTRLTVV.

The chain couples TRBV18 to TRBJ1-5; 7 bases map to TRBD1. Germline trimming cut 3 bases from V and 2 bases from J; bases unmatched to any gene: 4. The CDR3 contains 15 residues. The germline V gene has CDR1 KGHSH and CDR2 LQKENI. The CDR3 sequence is CASSPRTGGNQPQHF. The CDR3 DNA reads TGTGCCAGCTCACCTAGGACAGGCGGCAATCAGCCCCAGCATTTT.

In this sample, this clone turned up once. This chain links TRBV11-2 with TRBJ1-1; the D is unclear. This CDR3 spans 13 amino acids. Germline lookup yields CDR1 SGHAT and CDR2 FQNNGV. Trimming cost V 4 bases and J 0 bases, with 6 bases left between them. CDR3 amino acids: CASSSHLNTEAFF. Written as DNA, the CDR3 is TGTGCCAGCAGCTCGCATCTGAACACTGAAGCTTTCTTT.

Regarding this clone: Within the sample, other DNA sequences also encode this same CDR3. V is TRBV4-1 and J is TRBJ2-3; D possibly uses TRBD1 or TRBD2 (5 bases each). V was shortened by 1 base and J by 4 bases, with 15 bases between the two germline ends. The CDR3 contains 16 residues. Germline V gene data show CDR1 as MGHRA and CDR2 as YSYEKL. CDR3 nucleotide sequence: TGCGCCAGCAGCCAAGCAGGGACCGCGGATGCAGATACGCAGTATTTT. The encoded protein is CASSQAGTADADTQYF.

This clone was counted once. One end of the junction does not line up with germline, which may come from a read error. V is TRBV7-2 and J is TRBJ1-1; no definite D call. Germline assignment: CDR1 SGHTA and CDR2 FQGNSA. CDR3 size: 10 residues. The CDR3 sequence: CASSLLSLLF. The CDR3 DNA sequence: TGTGCCAGCAGCTTACTCTCACTTCTCTTT.

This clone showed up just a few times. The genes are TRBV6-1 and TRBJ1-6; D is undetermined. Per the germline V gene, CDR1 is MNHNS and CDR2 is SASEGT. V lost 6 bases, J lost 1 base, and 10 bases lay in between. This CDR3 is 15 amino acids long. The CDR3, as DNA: TGTGCCAGCAGAAACGCGGCGTCCTATAATTCACCCCTCCACTTT. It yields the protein CASRNAASYNSPLHF.

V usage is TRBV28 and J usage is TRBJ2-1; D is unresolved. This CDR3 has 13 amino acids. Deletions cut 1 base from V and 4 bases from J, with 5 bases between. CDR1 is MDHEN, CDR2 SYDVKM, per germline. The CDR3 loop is CASSLSMYNEQFF. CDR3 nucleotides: TGTGCCAGCAGTTTATCCATGTACAATGAGCAGTTCTTC.

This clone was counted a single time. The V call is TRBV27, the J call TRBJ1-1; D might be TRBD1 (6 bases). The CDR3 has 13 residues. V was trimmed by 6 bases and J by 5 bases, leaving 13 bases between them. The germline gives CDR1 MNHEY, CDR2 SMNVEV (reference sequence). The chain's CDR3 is CASRMDRLTEAFF. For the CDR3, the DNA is TGTGCCAGCAGGATGGACAGATTAACTGAAGCTTTCTTT.

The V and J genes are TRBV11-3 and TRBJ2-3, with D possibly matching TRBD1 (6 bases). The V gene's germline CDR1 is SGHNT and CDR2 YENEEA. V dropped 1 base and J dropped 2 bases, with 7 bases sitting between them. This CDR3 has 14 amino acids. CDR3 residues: CASSLGGHTDTQYF. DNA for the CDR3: TGTGCCAGCAGCTTAGGGGGACACACAGATACGCAGTATTTT.

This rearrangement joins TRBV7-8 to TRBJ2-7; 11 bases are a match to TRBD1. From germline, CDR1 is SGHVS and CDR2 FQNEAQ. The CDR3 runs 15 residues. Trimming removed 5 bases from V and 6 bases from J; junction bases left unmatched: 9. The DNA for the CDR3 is TGTGCCAGCAGCACTCGGACAGGGGGCGATTTCGAGCAGTACTTC. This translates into CASSTRTGGDFEQYF.

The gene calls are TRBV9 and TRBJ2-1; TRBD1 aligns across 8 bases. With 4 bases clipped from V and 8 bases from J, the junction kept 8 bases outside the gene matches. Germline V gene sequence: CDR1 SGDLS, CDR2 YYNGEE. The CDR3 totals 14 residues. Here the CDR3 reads CASSPRTGIDEQFF. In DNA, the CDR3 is TGTGCCAGCAGCCCGCGGACAGGGATCGATGAGCAGTTCTTC.

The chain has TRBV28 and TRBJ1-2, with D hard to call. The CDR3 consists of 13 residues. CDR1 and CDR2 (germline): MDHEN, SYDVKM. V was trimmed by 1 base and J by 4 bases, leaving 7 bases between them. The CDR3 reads CASSLLHGYGYTF. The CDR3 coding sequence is TGTGCCAGCAGTTTATTGCACGGCTATGGCTACACCTTC.

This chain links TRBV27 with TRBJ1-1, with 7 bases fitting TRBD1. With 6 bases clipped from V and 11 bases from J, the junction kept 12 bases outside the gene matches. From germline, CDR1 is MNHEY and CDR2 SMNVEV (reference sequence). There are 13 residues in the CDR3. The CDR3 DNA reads TGTGCCAGCAGACTTACAGGGGTTCGGGCGGCTTTCTTT. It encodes CASRLTGVRAAFF.

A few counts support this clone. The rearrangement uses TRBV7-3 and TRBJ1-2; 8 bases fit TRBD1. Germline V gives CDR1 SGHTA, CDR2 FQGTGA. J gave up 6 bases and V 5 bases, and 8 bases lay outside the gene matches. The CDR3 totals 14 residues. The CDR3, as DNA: TGTGCCAGCAGCAGCGGACAGGGCCGGGATGGCTACACCTTC. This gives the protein CASSSGQGRDGYTF.

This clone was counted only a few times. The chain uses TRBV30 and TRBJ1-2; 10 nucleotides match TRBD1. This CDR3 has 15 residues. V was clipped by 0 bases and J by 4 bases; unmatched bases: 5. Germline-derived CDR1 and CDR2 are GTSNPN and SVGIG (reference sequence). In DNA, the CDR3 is TGTGCCTGGAGTGTACTAGGACAGGGGGGCTATGGCTACACCTTC. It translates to CAWSVLGQGGYGYTF.

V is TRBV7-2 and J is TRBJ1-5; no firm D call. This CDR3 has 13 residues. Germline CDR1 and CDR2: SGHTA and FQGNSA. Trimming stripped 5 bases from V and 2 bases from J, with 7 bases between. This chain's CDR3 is CASSPVGNQPQHF. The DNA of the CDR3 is TGTGCCAGCAGCCCCGTTGGCAATCAGCCCCAGCATTTT.

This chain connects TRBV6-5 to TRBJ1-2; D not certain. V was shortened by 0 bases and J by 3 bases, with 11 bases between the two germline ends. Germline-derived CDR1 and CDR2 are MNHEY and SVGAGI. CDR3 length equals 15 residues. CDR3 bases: TGTGCCAGCAGTTACTCGGAGGGAGTGGACTATGGCTACACCTTC. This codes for CASSYSEGVDYGYTF.

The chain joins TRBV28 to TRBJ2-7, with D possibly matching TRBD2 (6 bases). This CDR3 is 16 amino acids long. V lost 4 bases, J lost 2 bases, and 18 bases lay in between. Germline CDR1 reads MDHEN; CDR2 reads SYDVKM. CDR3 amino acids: CASSSRGSSLTYEQYF. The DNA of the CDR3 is TGTGCCAGCAGTTCCCGGGGGTCTAGCCTTACCTACGAGCAGTACTTC.